This TCR beta chain was identified during a study of CD8+ T cells in alopecia areata. Study details: Those patients who were treated received oral tofacitinib, which was given at 5 to 10 mg twice daily for moderate-to-severe alopecia areata.

The authors extracted RNA and reverse transcribed it into cDNA as the sequencing template. Using immunoSEQ multiplex PCR, the repertoire was profiled, and TCRdb retains in-frame clones only, with some absent. The data contain roughly 140,000 clones, approximately 49% of them singletons. This CDR3 is 15 amino acids long. V gave up 0 bases and J gave up 5 bases, with 14 bases separating them. Per germline, CDR1 SGDLS and CDR2 YYNGEE. From alopecia areata patients, lesional scalp punch biopsies and peripheral blood were collected. Starting from PBMCs, sorting isolated CD4+ and CD8+ T cells. The V call is TRBV9, the J call TRBJ1-2, with D uncertain. Sequences were derived from CD4+ T cells sorted from blood, sampled at week 0. The sequence was obtained from a human donor with alopecia areata. Here the CDR3 DNA reads TGTGCCAGCAGCGTAGTGCAGGACTCTGGGTATGGCTACACCTTC. It is translated as CASSVVQDSGYGYTF.